The next 30 T cell receptor beta chains were all read from a single sample in a study of T cells after yellow fever vaccination. In TCRdb, the 5' RACE reads were re-called with MiXCR into one record per CDR3 protein. The repertoire holds some 390,000 distinct CDR3 sequences, with roughly 20% as singletons. The input for sequencing was PBMCs, taken before the yellow fever booster vaccination. Receptors were obtained from a man between 18 and 29 years old who received the YFV17D yellow fever vaccine.

The chain joins TRBV7-3 to TRBJ2-3; possibly TRBD2 for D (6 bases). The CDR3 is made up of 16 amino acids. The V end lost 4 bases, the J end lost 1 base, and 15 bases lay between the germline ends. Germline V gene lookup returns CDR1 SGHTA and CDR2 FQGTGA. CDR3 bases: TGTGCCAGCAGCTCCCACCTCGGGACTTGCACAGATACGCAGTATTTT. It encodes CASSSHLGTCTDTQYF.

The rearrangement uses TRBV12-3 or TRBV12-4 and TRBJ1-5; no reliable D call. The CDR3 is 13 amino acids. Trimming pared 6 bases from V and 5 bases from J, leaving 11 bases between. The CDR3 nucleotides read TGTGCCAGCAGCACCAATTTAGATCAGCCCCAGCATTTT. Amino acids: CASSTNLDQPQHF.

This clonotype was picked up many times. The gene calls are TRBV5-1 and TRBJ1-2; TRBD1 agrees at 7 bases. The germline CDR1 and CDR2 sequences are SGHRS and YFSETQ. This CDR3 has 14 residues. Unmatched junction bases numbered 7, after V lost 4 bases and J lost 4 bases. CDR3 amino acids: CASSPPGQAYGYTF. The CDR3 region has the DNA TGCGCCAGCAGCCCGCCCGGACAGGCCTATGGCTACACCTTC.

The table lists this clonotype with many counts. This chain's CDR3 is CASSPGPSQYF. CDR3 nucleotides: TGTGCCAGCAGCCCAGGGCCTTCCCAGTACTTC. This chain links TRBV11-2 with TRBJ2-5, with D maybe TRBD1 (5 bases). The CDR3 spans 11 residues. Trimming shortened V by 5 bases and J by 9 bases, and 10 bases separated the two germline ends. Germline V gene data show CDR1 as SGHAT and CDR2 as FQNNGV.

This clonotype appeared many times. This chain joins TRBV20-1 and TRBJ1-5; no firm D call. The V gene's germline CDR1 is DFQATT and CDR2 SNEGSKA (reference sequence). V lost 2 bases and J lost 10, with 12 bases in between. The CDR3 totals 12 residues. The CDR3 loop is CSARWSGNPQHF. Here the CDR3 DNA reads TGCAGTGCTAGATGGTCGGGGAACCCCCAGCATTTT.

CDR3 sequence reads: CASSRDVAGGPRNTQYF. The CDR3 nucleotides read TGCGCCAGCAGCCGCGACGTAGCGGGGGGGCCGCGGAATACGCAGTATTTT. The V and J genes are TRBV4-1 and TRBJ2-3, with 11 positions matching TRBD2. The ends lost 4 bases at V and 7 bases at J; junction bases unmatched: 13. The germline V gene encodes CDR1 MGHRA and CDR2 YSYEKL. This CDR3 is built from 17 residues.

This clonotype has only a few counts. The genes are TRBV12-3 or TRBV12-4 and TRBJ1-2; no clear D gene. The CDR3 sequence is 12 residues long. Between the trimmed V and J ends, which lost 8 bases and 13 bases, there was a span of 20 bases. CDR3 DNA: TGTGCCAGCGGAAACCGAAGGAGGGTTAGCACCTTC. Protein: CASGNRRRVSTF.

The sample holds a few counts of this clonotype. V is TRBV9 and J is TRBJ2-3; D may be TRBD2 (6 bases). V shed 4 bases and J shed 5 bases, with 11 bases lying between them. CDR1 and CDR2 from the germline V gene are SGDLS and YYNGEE. This CDR3 region has 13 residues. Written as DNA, the CDR3 is TGTGCCAGCAGCTCGAACGGGGGAGATACGCAGTATTTT. It translates to CASSSNGGDTQYF.

This clonotype was seen a few times. The gene calls are TRBV4-1 and TRBJ2-3; D is possibly TRBD2 (6 bases). Trimming removed 7 bases at V and 0 bases at J, with 20 bases between. CDR1 is MGHRA, CDR2 YSYEKL, per germline. CDR3 length equals 17 residues. This CDR3 is CASNALGTASSTDTQYF. The CDR3 DNA sequence: TGCGCCAGCAACGCCCTGGGGACTGCATCTAGCACAGATACGCAGTATTTT.

This clonotype was counted a few times. The chain recombines TRBV4-1 with TRBJ1-1; D gene uncertain. Trimming cost V 1 base and J 11 bases, with 8 bases left between them. The CDR3 sequence is 11 residues long. From germline, CDR1 is MGHRA and CDR2 YSYEKL. This chain's CDR3 is CASSQGLGAFF. The CDR3 region has the DNA TGCGCCAGCAGCCAAGGACTAGGGGCTTTCTTT.

This clonotype came up a few times. The rearrangement joins TRBV29-1 to TRBJ2-5; D ambiguous. The V and J ends lost 3 bases and 9 bases respectively, with 11 bases between them. This CDR3 is built from 11 residues. CDR1 and CDR2 (germline): SQVTM, ANQGSEA. The CDR3 region has the DNA TGCAGCGTTGAGGCCAGAGTGGCCCAGTACTTC. It specifies CSVEARVAQYF.

This clonotype was seen repeatedly, ten times or more. The V gene is TRBV5-1, the J gene TRBJ1-6, with D perhaps TRBD1 (6 bases). This CDR3 has 18 residues. Germline CDR1 and CDR2: SGHRS and YFSETQ. V gave up 4 bases and J gave up 0 bases, with 17 bases separating them. DNA of the CDR3: TGCGCCAGCAGCCTACGCGCTAACAGGGACTCCTATAATTCACCCCTCCACTTT. Its protein product is CASSLRANRDSYNSPLHF.

The rearrangement joins TRBV27 to TRBJ1-5; no clear D. Per germline, CDR1 MNHEY and CDR2 SMNVEV (reference sequence). The length of the CDR3 is 14 residues. V was pared by 3 bases and J by 0 bases, with 6 bases between. CDR3 coding DNA: TGTGCCAGCAGTTTGGATACTAGCAATCAGCCCCAGCATTTT. Amino acid sequence: CASSLDTSNQPQHF.

This clonotype has ten or more counts. The V call is TRBV5-1, the J call TRBJ2-5; 8 bases match TRBD2. Germline V gene lookup returns CDR1 SGHRS and CDR2 YFSETQ. Losses at the gene ends were 2 bases for V and 5 bases for J; bases not matched to a gene: 5. The CDR3 is 14 residues long. DNA of the CDR3: TGCGCCAGCAGCTTCGGGGGGGCCGGGGAGACCCAGTACTTC. Translation gives CASSFGGAGETQYF.

This clonotype showed up just a few times. The genes are TRBV12-3 or TRBV12-4 and TRBJ1-2; 10 positions agree with TRBD1. With V trimmed by 5 bases and J by 7 bases, 13 bases remained unmatched. The CDR3 totals 16 residues. The CDR3 region has the DNA TGTGCCAGCAGTCCGGGACAGGGGTCCCTCTTCGGTGGCTACACCTTC. Translation gives CASSPGQGSLFGGYTF.

Remarks on this clonotype: The limits of the CDR3 on the DNA are not certain, so only TCRdb's listed CDR3 is given. This chain connects TRBV5-5 to TRBJ1-4; TRBD1, the table's D call, lacks a check against the DNA. The CDR3 region is 15 residues in length, termini included. Germline V gene data show CDR1 as SGHKS and CDR2 as YYEKEE (reference sequence). CDR3: CASVGTGVGMKNCFF.

This clonotype was found a few times. This chain links TRBV20-1 with TRBJ2-3; D gene unclear. The CDR3 covers 14 residues. Trimming left V 0 bases short and J 1 base short, with 8 bases between. Germline assignment: CDR1 DFQATT and CDR2 SNEGSKA (reference sequence). For the CDR3, the DNA is TGCAGTGCTAGAGAGGGTGGAGGCACAGATACGCAGTATTTT. This sequence encodes CSAREGGGTDTQYF.

This clonotype was counted once. The V gene is TRBV5-6, the J gene TRBJ2-3, with D maybe TRBD1 (6 bases). Germline V gene sequence: CDR1 SGHDT, CDR2 YYEEEE. This CDR3 has 16 residues. Between the trimmed V and J ends, which lost 6 bases and 0 bases, there was a span of 17 bases. This CDR3 is CASIPRGPSSTDTQYF. The CDR3 DNA follows: TGTGCCAGCATCCCCAGGGGCCCTTCTAGCACAGATACGCAGTATTTT. The full variable domain, rest sourced from reference TRBV5-6 and TRBJ2-3, is DAGVTQSPTHLIKTRGQQVTLRCSPKSGHDTVSWYQQALGQGPQFIFQYYEEEERQRGNFPDRFSGHQFPNYSSELNVNALLLGDSALYLCASIPRGPSSTDTQYFGPGTRLTVL.

This clonotype has a handful of counts. One end of the junction does not line up with germline, which may come from a read error. This sequence joins TRBV4-3 and TRBJ2-3; the D gene is possibly TRBD1 (5 bases). The CDR3 is 12 residues long. Germline V lookup: CDR1 LGHNA, CDR2 YSLEER. CDR3 residues: CASSEDSYTQYF. CDR3 nucleotides: TGCGCCAGCAGCGAAGACAGCTATACGCAGTATTTT.

In its sample, this clonotype was seen a few times. This rearrangement joins TRBV6-5 to TRBJ2-7; 8 bases are a match to TRBD1. This CDR3 has 15 residues. J lost 4 bases, V lost 6 bases, and 11 bases had no gene match. The V gene's germline CDR1 is MNHEY and CDR2 SVGAGI. The CDR3 protein is CASRNHDRGIYEQYF. The DNA of the CDR3 is TGTGCCAGCAGGAATCATGACAGGGGTATATACGAGCAGTACTTC.

The CDR3 sequence is CASSTTSGNQPQHF. The DNA for the CDR3 is TGTGCCAGCAGCACAACGTCAGGGAATCAGCCCCAGCATTTT. The V and J genes are TRBV6-2 or TRBV6-3 and TRBJ1-5, with D perhaps matching TRBD1 (5 bases). Germline CDR1 reads MNHEY; CDR2 reads SVGEGT. The V end was cut by 6 bases, the J end by 4 bases, with 13 bases between. There are 14 residues in the CDR3.

V and J are TRBV6-5 and TRBJ2-1; 12 positions match TRBD2. This CDR3 comprises 15 residues. Germline V gene data show CDR1 as MNHEY and CDR2 as SVGAGI. With V trimmed by 5 bases and J by 9 bases, 8 bases remained unmatched. CDR3 amino acids: CASSQGTSGHTEQFF. In DNA form, the CDR3 reads TGTGCCAGCAGTCAAGGGACTAGCGGGCATACTGAGCAGTTCTTC.

This clonotype has just a few counts. The genes are TRBV7-2 and TRBJ2-5; 9 nucleotides line up with TRBD1. Germline assignment: CDR1 SGHTA and CDR2 FQGNSA. With 5 bases clipped from V and 2 bases from J, the junction kept 9 bases outside the gene matches. The CDR3 length is 16 residues. The CDR3 protein is CASSRNRGQAQETQYF. For the CDR3, the DNA is TGTGCCAGCAGCCGCAACAGGGGGCAAGCTCAAGAGACCCAGTACTTC.

This clonotype came up a few times. J is TRBJ2-1 and V is TRBV10-3, with D tentatively TRBD1 or TRBD2 (6 bases each). Germline CDR1 reads ENHRY; CDR2 reads SYGVKD. There are 12 residues in the CDR3. The V end was cut by 6 bases, the J end by 9 bases, with 12 bases between. The CDR3 loop reads CAIRGGPGEQFF. For the CDR3, the DNA is TGTGCCATCAGGGGGGGCCCGGGTGAGCAGTTCTTC.

The rearrangement uses TRBV9 and TRBJ1-2, with D perhaps TRBD1 (5 bases). The V and J ends lost 0 bases and 5 bases respectively, with 8 bases between them. Germline-derived CDR1 and CDR2 are SGDLS and YYNGEE. The CDR3 covers 13 residues. The CDR3 DNA reads TGTGCCAGCAGCGTAGAACAGGATTATGGCTACACCTTC. It translates to CASSVEQDYGYTF.

V is TRBV29-1 and J is TRBJ1-6, with a possible D match to TRBD1 (6 bases). The CDR3 consists of 12 residues. Trimming cost V 6 bases and J 15 bases, with 18 bases left between them. Germline V CDR1 and CDR2: SQVTM, ANQGSEA. This chain's CDR3 is CSVLDSHLLLHF. CDR3 coding DNA: TGCAGCGTCCTGGACAGTCATCTCCTCCTCCACTTT.

Ten or more counts support this clonotype. Relative to the germline gene, one junction end is altered; a read error may explain this. The chain carries TRBV9 and TRBJ2-5, with 7 nucleotides matching TRBD2. Germline V gene sequence: CDR1 SGDLS, CDR2 YYNGEE. This CDR3 spans 13 amino acids. The CDR3: CASSVRGEETQYF. DNA for the CDR3: TGCGCCAGCAGCGTTCGGGGGGAAGAGACCCAGTACTTC.

The chain has TRBV20-1 and TRBJ2-7; D possibly uses TRBD1 or TRBD2 (5 bases each). V was clipped by 2 bases and J by 0 bases, with 11 bases between them. In germline, CDR1 is DFQATT, CDR2 SNEGSKA (reference sequence). There are 14 residues in the CDR3. For the CDR3, the DNA is TGCAGTGCTAGACGAGGGACCTTCTCCTACGAGCAGTACTTC. As protein: CSARRGTFSYEQYF.

In its sample, this clonotype was seen a few times. This chain links TRBV5-4 with TRBJ2-5; D possibly matches TRBD1 or TRBD2 (5 bases each). The CDR3 is 14 residues long. Trimming removed 4 bases at V and 5 bases at J, with 15 bases between. Germline V gene data show CDR1 as SGHNT and CDR2 as YYREEE (reference sequence). CDR3 bases: TGTGCCAGCAGCCCGCCAGGGAGTAGGGAGACCCAGTACTTC. It codes for CASSPPGSRETQYF.

This rearrangement joins TRBV12-3 or TRBV12-4 to TRBJ1-2; D not resolved. Trimming took 2 bases from V and 6 from J, leaving 16 bases between them. This CDR3 has 15 amino acids. CDR3 coding DNA: TGTGCCAGCAGTTTAAAGTACCCTTTCGGGGATGGCTACACCTTC. This codes for CASSLKYPFGDGYTF.